This entry lists 13 T cell receptor beta chains sequenced from one sample in a study of blood T cell repertoires in COVID-19. TCRdb keeps only in-frame clones here, not all; method: immunoSEQ multiplex PCR. The sample records more than 85,000 clones, approximately 80% being singletons. The sequenced sample was peripheral blood. These receptors all stem from a man between 65 and 79 years old with acute or convalescent COVID-19.

This clone was picked up one time. The chain employs TRBV27 and TRBJ1-5, with D maybe TRBD1 (6 bases). CDR3 length: 16 residues. Trimming shortened V by 6 bases and J by 5 bases, and 20 bases separated the two germline ends. Germline CDR1 reads MNHEY; CDR2 reads SMNVEV (reference sequence). CDR3 loop: CASSSGGGHGDQPQHF. In nucleotides, the CDR3 is TGTGCCAGCAGCTCTGGCGGGGGACATGGTGATCAGCCCCAGCATTTT.

V is TRBV5-6 and J is TRBJ2-5; D call uncertain. The CDR3 runs to 14 residues. Germline CDR1 reads SGHDT; CDR2 reads YYEEEE. Trimming removed 4 bases from V and 4 bases from J, with 14 bases in between. CDR3 sequence (DNA): TGTGCCAGCAGCAATGGAGACTTGGGAGAGACCCAGTACTTC. Encoded protein: CASSNGDLGETQYF.

The rearrangement links TRBV7-9 to TRBJ2-7; D might be TRBD1 (5 bases). With 5 bases removed from V and 2 bases from J, the gap between germline ends came to 13 bases. This CDR3 is built from 14 residues. CDR1 and CDR2 from the germline V gene are SEHNR and FQNEAQ (reference sequence). The CDR3 coding sequence is TGTGCCAGCAGCATAAATTTGGGGCCCTACGAGCAGTACTTC. It yields the protein CASSINLGPYEQYF.

This clone was recorded once. The J gene is TRBJ2-6, the V gene TRBV9; 9 bases match TRBD1. Germline lookup yields CDR1 SGDLS and CDR2 YYNGEE. The CDR3 sequence is 19 residues long. The trim removed 5 bases at V and 2 bases at J, leaving 14 bases unmatched. The CDR3 DNA reads as TGTGCCAGCAGTGCTTCCGGGACAGGGCGGGGGACTGGGGCCAACGTCCTGACTTTC. Protein: CASSASGTGRGTGANVLTF.

V is TRBV9 and J is TRBJ2-3, with 12 bases identical to TRBD2. The CDR3 covers 18 residues. CDR1 SGDLS and CDR2 YYNGEE come from the germline V gene. V lost 3 bases to trimming and J lost 4 bases; unmatched junction nucleotides: 12. The CDR3 nucleotides are TGTGCCAGCAGCGCCACGGGAGCGACTAGCGGGAGACCAGATACGCAGTATTTT. Translating gives CASSATGATSGRPDTQYF.

The V call is TRBV11-1, the J call TRBJ2-5; 8 nucleotides agree with TRBD1. In germline, CDR1 is SGHAT, CDR2 FQDESV (reference sequence). This CDR3 is 14 amino acids long. Trimming took 7 bases from V and 4 from J; bases not matched to a gene: 8. CDR3 bases: TGTGCCAGCACCCCCTCGGACAGGGCAGAGACCCAGTACTTC. Translated, it gives CASTPSDRAETQYF.

CDR3 sequence reads: CASTREAHTEAFF. In nucleotides, the CDR3 is TGTGCCAGCACGCGGGAAGCTCACACTGAAGCTTTCTTT. The chain recombines TRBV28 with TRBJ1-1; unclear D gene. The CDR3 totals 13 residues. V was cut by 7 bases and J by 3 bases, with 12 bases left in between. Germline V CDR1 and CDR2: MDHEN, SYDVKM.

This clone was recorded a few times. The chain has TRBV5-6 and TRBJ1-2; 9 bases are shared with TRBD1. Germline CDR1 reads SGHDT; CDR2 reads YYEEEE. The J segment lost 4 bases and the V segment lost 7 bases, leaving 8 bases of the junction unmatched. The CDR3 contains 14 residues. CDR3 protein: CASGQDRGIYGYTF. The CDR3 region has the DNA TGTGCCAGCGGCCAGGACAGGGGAATCTATGGCTACACCTTC.

The sample holds a few counts of this clone. The chain recombines TRBV7-9 with TRBJ1-5; TRBD1 matches at 9 bases. V shed 5 bases and J 5 bases; nucleotides not matched to a gene: 4. Germline V gene data show CDR1 as SEHNR and CDR2 as FQNEAQ (reference sequence). This CDR3 spans 14 amino acids. CDR3 amino acids: CASSGGQGYQPQHF. For the CDR3, the DNA is TGTGCCAGCAGCGGGGGACAGGGATATCAGCCCCAGCATTTT. Complete variable domain (other parts from reference TRBV7-9 and TRBJ1-5): DTGVSQNPRHKITKRGQNVTFRCDPISEHNRLYWYRQTLGQGPEFLTYFQNEAQLEKSRLLSDRFSAERPKGSFSTLEIQRTEQGDSAMYLCASSGGQGYQPQHFGDGTRLSIL.

The chain uses TRBV10-1 and TRBJ2-2, with D possibly TRBD2 on 5 matching bases. With 2 bases removed from V and 4 bases from J, the gap between germline ends came to 8 bases. This CDR3 is 14 amino acids long. In germline, CDR1 is WNHNN, CDR2 SYGVQD (reference sequence). CDR3 DNA sequence: TGCGCCAGCAGTGAGGGGAGCAGCACCGGGGAGCTGTTTTTT. It yields the protein CASSEGSSTGELFF.

The chain's CDR3 is CASRQPGGFTEAFF. The CDR3 DNA reads TGTGCCAGTAGACAACCAGGGGGCTTCACTGAAGCTTTCTTT. The chain couples TRBV19 to TRBJ1-1; TRBD1 aligns across 8 bases. This CDR3 is built from 14 residues. Unmatched junction bases numbered 7, after V lost 6 bases and J lost 4 bases. CDR1 is LNHDA, CDR2 SQIVND, per germline (reference sequence). The full variable domain, in which reference TRBV19 and TRBJ1-1 provide the parts outside the CDR3, is DGGITQSPKYLFRKEGQNVTLSCEQNLNHDAMYWYRQDPGQGLRLIYYSQIVNDFQKGDIAEGYSVSREKKESFPLTVTSAQKNPTAFYLCASRQPGGFTEAFFGQGTRLTVV.

The CDR3 loop reads CASSRTPDSGVTEAFF. The CDR3 nucleotides are TGTGCCAGCAGCCGAACCCCGGACAGCGGCGTCACTGAAGCTTTCTTT. The rearrangement links TRBV11-2 to TRBJ1-1, with D perhaps TRBD1 (6 bases). CDR3 length: 16 residues. The V end lost 5 bases, the J end lost 4 bases, and 20 bases lay between the germline ends. CDR1 SGHAT and CDR2 FQNNGV come from the germline V gene.

The rearrangement links TRBV2 to TRBJ2-5; 10 nucleotides match TRBD2. The CDR3 is 15 residues long. CDR1 is SNHLY and CDR2 is FYNNEI in the germline V gene. Trimming cost V 6 bases and J 5 bases; bases outside gene matches: 9. The CDR3 nucleotides read TGTGCCAGCAGAGGGAGCGGGAGGGCCGGGGAGACCCAGTACTTC. Protein sequence: CASRGSGRAGETQYF.